This passage covers 27 T cell receptor beta chains from one sample sequenced in a study of shared clonotypes between healthy human individuals. Clones were sequenced by immunoSEQ multiplex PCR, and TCRdb holds only the in-frame ones, with some missing. The table lists around 690,000 clones, 80% to 95% of them singletons. What was sequenced was memory CD8+ T cells from PBMCs. Subset given: CD45RO+ cells pooled with CCR7-negative TemRA cells. These receptors originate from a man aged 18 to 35 in good health. Some clones in this sample may be carry-over from other donors' samples.

This rearrangement joins TRBV5-1 to TRBJ2-2, with TRBD1 matching over 7 bases. The J segment lost 2 bases and the V segment lost 2 bases, leaving 3 bases of the junction unmatched. The CDR3 length is 15 residues. Germline V CDR1 and CDR2: SGHRS, YFSETQ. CDR3 bases: TGCGCCAGCAGCTTCCGGGACAGTAACACCGGGGAGCTGTTTTTT. The encoded protein is CASSFRDSNTGELFF.

This chain connects TRBV29-1 to TRBJ1-2; D gene ambiguous. Germline CDR1 reads SQVTM; CDR2 reads ANQGSEA. The germline V and J ends were trimmed by 4 bases and 7 bases, with 10 bases remaining between them. The CDR3 is 11 amino acids. DNA for the CDR3: TGCAGCGTTGTCTGGGGTGGTGGCTACACCTTC. Translating it yields CSVVWGGGYTF.

This rearrangement joins TRBV6-1 to TRBJ1-5; no clear D gene. This CDR3 is built from 14 residues. CDR1 and CDR2 from the germline V gene are MNHNS and SASEGT. Trimming removed 3 bases from V and 7 bases from J, with 13 bases in between. The CDR3 spells CASSDSTGGQPQHF. In DNA form, the CDR3 reads TGTGCCAGCAGTGACAGCACGGGAGGGCAGCCCCAGCATTTT.

This chain links TRBV7-9 with TRBJ2-7, with 7 nucleotides matching TRBD1. CDR1 SEHNR and CDR2 FQNEAQ come from the germline V gene (reference sequence). With 5 bases clipped from V and 3 bases from J, the junction kept 4 bases outside the gene matches. The CDR3 consists of 13 residues. CDR3 bases: TGTGCCAGCAGCACAAGGGACAGCTACGAGCAGTACTTC. Encoded protein: CASSTRDSYEQYF.

The rearrangement joins TRBV9 to TRBJ2-7, with TRBD2 identical over 8 bases. Germline CDR1 SGDLS, CDR2 YYNGEE. V was pared by 0 bases and J by 7 bases, with 6 bases of the junction left unmatched. The CDR3 is 14 residues long. CDR3 loop: CASSVEPGGKEQYF. CDR3 sequence (DNA): TGTGCCAGCAGCGTAGAGCCGGGGGGGAAGGAGCAGTACTTC.

This chain links TRBV5-4 with TRBJ1-3; TRBD1 matches at 8 bases. V was pared by 3 bases and J by 4 bases, with 6 bases of the junction left unmatched. Per germline, CDR1 SGHNT and CDR2 YYREEE (reference sequence). This CDR3 contains 15 residues. The CDR3 region is CASSYGQGAGNTIYF. The CDR3 DNA is TGTGCCAGCAGCTACGGACAGGGAGCCGGAAACACCATATATTTT.

The V and J genes are TRBV18 and TRBJ2-5, with TRBD1 identical over 8 bases. The ends lost 3 bases at V and 1 base at J; junction bases unmatched: 7. This CDR3 has 16 residues. CDR1 is KGHSH, CDR2 LQKENI, per germline. The CDR3 DNA reads TGTGCCAGCTCACCCAACGCACAGGGGGGCCAAGAGACCCAGTACTTC. Translation gives CASSPNAQGGQETQYF.

The chain has TRBV15 and TRBJ2-5; D could derive from TRBD1 or TRBD2 (5 bases each). The germline V gene encodes CDR1 LNHNV and CDR2 YYDKDF (reference sequence). Trimming took off 1 base at V and 5 bases at J, with 11 bases between the two ends. The CDR3 is 14 residues long. CDR3 sequence reads: CATSRVGGMETQYF. CDR3 bases: TGTGCCACCAGCAGAGTTGGGGGTATGGAGACCCAGTACTTC.

The rearrangement uses TRBV7-9 and TRBJ2-3, with unresolved D. This CDR3 comprises 16 residues. Germline V lookup: CDR1 SEHNR, CDR2 FQNEAQ (reference sequence). The germline V and J ends were trimmed by 3 bases and 3 bases, with 16 bases remaining between them. The CDR3 coding sequence is TGTGCCAGCAGCTTTCCACCAGCAGAACCTACAGATACGCAGTATTTT. It encodes CASSFPPAEPTDTQYF.

The chain carries TRBV10-1 and TRBJ1-5; 8 bases map to TRBD1. This CDR3 comprises 18 residues. Germline trimming cut 5 bases from V and 1 base from J; bases unmatched to any gene: 13. Germline loops: CDR1 WNHNN, CDR2 SYGVQD (reference sequence). The CDR3 DNA follows: TGCGCCAGCAGTCAACCGGGACAGGCGCGGGGGAGCAATCAGCCCCAGCATTTT. Its translation is CASSQPGQARGSNQPQHF.

This chain links TRBV28 with TRBJ2-1; D perhaps matches TRBD2 (6 bases). V lost 7 bases and J lost 3, with 19 bases in between. The CDR3 contains 16 residues. The V gene's germline CDR1 is MDHEN and CDR2 SYDVKM. Here the CDR3 reads CASNTNRDSHYNEQFF. The CDR3 bases are TGTGCCAGCAACACTAACCGGGACTCACACTACAATGAGCAGTTCTTC.

V is TRBV7-9 and J is TRBJ2-7; 7 bases are a match to TRBD2. CDR1 and CDR2 from the germline V gene are SEHNR and FQNEAQ (reference sequence). The CDR3 covers 18 residues. Germline trimming cut 4 bases from V and 3 bases from J; bases unmatched to any gene: 18. The CDR3 is CASSSGGRSASDYYEQYF. The DNA for the CDR3 is TGTGCCAGCAGCTCCGGGGGGAGGTCGGCTAGCGATTACTACGAGCAGTACTTC.

The chain carries TRBV4-1 and TRBJ1-2; TRBD1 matches 9 bases. The J segment lost 5 bases and the V segment lost 2 bases, leaving 12 bases of the junction unmatched. Looked up from germline, CDR1 is MGHRA and CDR2 is YSYEKL. This CDR3 region has 17 residues. CDR3 sequence: CASSQPPGQGLGYGYTF. CDR3 coding DNA: TGCGCCAGCAGCCAACCACCTGGACAGGGGCTAGGGTATGGCTACACCTTC.

The rearrangement uses TRBV7-3 and TRBJ2-7; D is possibly TRBD1 or TRBD2 (6 bases each). Germline V gives CDR1 SGHTA, CDR2 FQGTGA. This CDR3 is built from 15 residues. Trimming pared 5 bases from V and 3 bases from J, leaving 17 bases between. CDR3 loop: CASSPTPGAHYEQYF. Written as DNA, the CDR3 is TGTGCCAGCAGCCCAACTCCGGGGGCCCACTACGAGCAGTACTTC.

The chain links TRBV2 to TRBJ2-7; tentatively, D is TRBD2 (5 bases). The V and J ends lost 7 bases and 2 bases respectively, with 18 bases between them. The CDR3 spans 15 residues. Germline assignment: CDR1 SNHLY and CDR2 FYNNEI. Here the CDR3 reads CASTSGREVPYEQYF. CDR3 DNA: TGTGCCAGCACCTCTGGCCGGGAAGTTCCCTACGAGCAGTACTTC.

This clone has more than one count but fewer than ten. The chain links TRBV6-4 to TRBJ1-2; the D gene is possibly TRBD1 (6 bases). V dropped 5 bases and J dropped 8 bases, with 15 bases sitting between them. The CDR3 totals 13 residues. Germline V gene lookup returns CDR1 MRHNA and CDR2 SNTAGT. The chain's CDR3 is CASSQTGVGGYTF. The CDR3 nucleotides read TGTGCCAGCAGTCAGACAGGAGTTGGAGGCTACACCTTC.

This chain links TRBV29-1 with TRBJ2-7; TRBD1 agrees at 8 bases. Germline-derived CDR1 and CDR2 are SQVTM and ANQGSEA. The CDR3 consists of 15 residues. V lost 1 base to trimming and J lost 2 bases; unmatched junction nucleotides: 7. The CDR3, as DNA: TGCAGCGTTGAAGGTGGAGGACAGGGTACCTACGAGCAGTACTTC. The encoded protein is CSVEGGGQGTYEQYF.

The gene calls are TRBV29-1 and TRBJ2-5; 8 nucleotides match TRBD1. Judging by the DNA end, TRBJ2-7 fits better; the J call may be wrong. Germline-derived CDR1 and CDR2 are SQVTM and ANQGSEA. The CDR3 loop spans 13 amino acids. CDR3 in DNA: TGCAGCGCCGGACAGGGTTTGTCCTACGAGCAGTACTTC. Its translation is CSAGQGLSYEQYF.

This rearrangement joins TRBV7-2 to TRBJ1-5, with 12 bases matching TRBD1. Germline lookup yields CDR1 SGHTA and CDR2 FQGNSA. This CDR3 has 17 residues. V gave up 5 bases and J gave up 6 bases; unmatched junction bases: 11. The CDR3, as DNA: TGTGCCAGCAGCCCCCGGGACAGGGGGCCCAATAGTCAGCCCCAGCATTTT. Amino acids: CASSPRDRGPNSQPQHF.

V is TRBV19 and J is TRBJ2-1, with D tentatively TRBD2 (5 bases). CDR1 and CDR2 from the germline V gene are LNHDA and SQIVND (reference sequence). Trimming removed 9 bases from V and 5 bases from J, with 17 bases in between. The CDR3 is 14 amino acids. The CDR3 protein is CARRTSREDNEQFF. The CDR3 DNA is TGTGCCAGACGGACTTCTCGCGAGGACAATGAGCAGTTCTTC.

This clone was observed once. The chain uses TRBV11-2 and TRBJ2-1; D assignment may be TRBD1 or TRBD2 (5 bases each). Germline CDR1 SGHAT, CDR2 FQNNGV. V was shortened by 6 bases and J by 9 bases, with 21 bases between the two germline ends. The length of the CDR3 is 15 residues. The CDR3 loop is CASRHILGQGSEQFF. In DNA form, the CDR3 reads TGTGCCAGCAGACACATTTTAGGACAAGGGAGTGAGCAGTTCTTC.

CDR3 nucleotides: TGTGCCATTACGCCCCACAGGGGACAGCCCCAGCATTTT. As protein: CAITPHRGQPQHF. The J gene is TRBJ1-5, the V gene TRBV28; 7 bases fit TRBD1. Germline V gene data show CDR1 as MDHEN and CDR2 as SYDVKM. CDR3 size: 13 residues. Germline trimming cut 10 bases from V and 7 bases from J; bases unmatched to any gene: 10.

V gene TRBV9 combines with J gene TRBJ2-1, with no clear D. V lost 4 bases and J 0 bases, leaving 14 bases between the germline ends. The germline V gene has CDR1 SGDLS and CDR2 YYNGEE. The CDR3 spans 16 residues. CDR3 bases: TGTGCCAGCAGCACCAATAGCCGGAGCTCCTACAATGAGCAGTTCTTC. The encoded protein is CASSTNSRSSYNEQFF.

This clone was found once. The chain carries TRBV2 and TRBJ2-7; TRBD2 agrees at 8 bases. With V trimmed by 6 bases and J by 5 bases, 12 bases remained unmatched. The length of the CDR3 is 15 residues. The germline CDR1 and CDR2 sequences are SNHLY and FYNNEI. The CDR3 nucleotides read TGTGCCAGCAGGGGCACTAGCGGACTGTCAAACGAGCAGTACTTC. It is translated as CASRGTSGLSNEQYF.

J is TRBJ2-7 and V is TRBV4-1; the D is unclear. Germline V lookup: CDR1 MGHRA, CDR2 YSYEKL. Trimming pared 1 base from V and 6 bases from J, leaving 13 bases between. The CDR3 has 14 amino acids. CDR3 protein: CASSQVDVRSEQYF. The DNA of the CDR3 is TGCGCCAGCAGCCAAGTCGACGTGAGGAGCGAGCAGTACTTC.

The chain combines TRBV19 with TRBJ1-3; D ambiguous. This CDR3 has 16 residues. The germline V gene encodes CDR1 LNHDA and CDR2 SQIVND (reference sequence). V was clipped by 4 bases and J by 4 bases, with 17 bases between them. CDR3 residues: CASSKARPSSGNTIYF. Written as DNA, the CDR3 is TGTGCCAGTAGTAAGGCCCGGCCCTCGAGCGGAAACACCATATATTTT.

Here the CDR3 DNA reads TGTGCCAGTAGTATCGGAGGTCTAGCGGGAGTCAATGAGCAGTTCTTC. It codes for CASSIGGLAGVNEQFF. This sequence joins TRBV19 and TRBJ2-1, with 10 bases aligning to TRBD2. Trimming removed 3 bases from V and 6 bases from J; junction bases left unmatched: 8. CDR1 is LNHDA and CDR2 is SQIVND in the germline V gene (reference sequence). CDR3 length: 16 amino acids.